The 10 T cell receptor beta chains in this list originate from one sample, sequenced in a study of cytomegalovirus exposure and HLA in healthy donors. It was with 60 Vbeta and 13 Jbeta primers that the PCR ran. Assay used: immunoSEQ multiplex PCR; TCRdb lists only in-frame clones, some missing. The sample shows 150,000 to 200,000 clones, 82% of them seen only once. Sequenced material: PBMCs. The receptors derive from a woman between 50 and 59 years old in good health and CMV-seropositive.

The chain joins TRBV7-9 to TRBJ2-7; 7 positions match TRBD2. Germline-derived CDR1 and CDR2 are SEHNR and FQNEAQ (reference sequence). The CDR3 has 12 residues. The junction had 7 bases not matched to a gene; V was cut back by 8 bases and J by 6 bases. CDR3 region: CASGRGTSEQYF. The CDR3 region has the DNA TGTGCCAGCGGGAGGGGCACTTCCGAGCAGTACTTC.

The rearrangement joins TRBV30 to TRBJ1-1; weak D call: TRBD1 (5 bases). The CDR3 loop spans 13 amino acids. Trimming stripped 3 bases from V and 1 base from J, with 9 bases between. Germline values: CDR1 GTSNPN, CDR2 SVGIG (reference sequence). CDR3 sequence (DNA): TGTGCCTGGAGCCCAAGGGGGAACACTGAAGCTTTCTTT. As protein: CAWSPRGNTEAFF.

This clone was seen a single time. The chain couples TRBV6-4 to TRBJ2-1; 11 nucleotides agree with TRBD2. Germline CDR1 and CDR2: MRHNA and SNTAGT. There are 15 residues in the CDR3. V trimming: 5 bases; J trimming: 3 bases; junction bases outside the gene matches: 3. The CDR3 here is CASSKLAGVYNEQFF. The CDR3 nucleotides are TGTGCCAGCAGTAAACTAGCGGGAGTCTACAATGAGCAGTTCTTC.

V usage is TRBV6-6 and J usage is TRBJ1-1, with TRBD1 matching 9 bases. The J segment lost 4 bases and the V segment lost 2 bases, leaving 2 bases of the junction unmatched. Germline-derived CDR1 and CDR2 are MNHNY and SVGAGI (reference sequence). This CDR3 comprises 14 residues. Here the CDR3 DNA reads TGTGCCAGCAGTTACGCGACAGGGGGCACTGAAGCTTTCTTT. Translation gives CASSYATGGTEAFF.

The chain has TRBV28 and TRBJ2-5; 7 bases match TRBD1. This CDR3 has 15 amino acids. Unmatched junction bases numbered 11, after V lost 6 bases and J lost 4 bases. From germline, CDR1 is MDHEN and CDR2 SYDVKM. The CDR3 bases are TGTGCCAGCAGCTCTCCCACAGGGGCTGGAGAGACCCAGTACTTC. Its translation: CASSSPTGAGETQYF. Complete variable domain (other parts from reference TRBV28 and TRBJ2-5): DVKVTQSSRYLVKRTGEKVFLECVQDMDHENMFWYRQDPGLGLRLIYFSYDVKMKEKGDIPEGYSVSREKKERFSLILESASTNQTSMYLCASSSPTGAGETQYFGPGTRLLVL.

V usage is TRBV5-8 and J usage is TRBJ1-5, with D possibly matching TRBD1 (6 bases). From germline, CDR1 is SGHTS and CDR2 YDEGEE. V was pared by 5 bases and J by 3 bases, with 15 bases between. The CDR3 loop spans 15 amino acids. CDR3 sequence: CASSFRDKLNQPQHF. CDR3 coding DNA: TGTGCCAGCAGTTTCCGGGACAAGCTCAATCAGCCCCAGCATTTT.

This clone has a handful of counts. This sequence joins TRBV7-9 and TRBJ2-5; TRBD1 matches at 8 bases. The V and J ends lost 5 bases and 3 bases, in that order; junction bases with no gene match: 8. Germline lookup yields CDR1 SEHNR and CDR2 FQNEAQ (reference sequence). The CDR3 covers 15 residues. The CDR3 sequence is CASSLQGAGEETQYF. The DNA for the CDR3 is TGTGCCAGCAGCCTGCAGGGGGCTGGAGAAGAGACCCAGTACTTC.

CDR3 nucleotides: TGTGCCAGCAGCTTGTTCGGAGCTGAAGCTTTCTTT. Protein product: CASSLFGAEAFF. The chain carries TRBV5-4 and TRBJ1-1; no clear D gene. Trimming left V 1 base short and J 6 bases short, with 7 bases between. The CDR3 loop spans 12 amino acids. Germline V gives CDR1 SGHNT, CDR2 YYREEE (reference sequence).

Concerning this clone itself: The junction differs from germline at one of its ends, possibly a read error. The chain carries TRBV7-9 and TRBJ2-2; 10 bases fit TRBD2. Germline CDR1 is SEHNR and CDR2 is FQNEAQ (reference sequence). This CDR3 spans 16 amino acids. CDR3 protein: CSSSLVGLADTGELFF. CDR3 sequence (DNA): TGTTCCAGCAGCTTAGTTGGACTAGCGGACACCGGGGAGCTGTTTTTT.

The table lists this clone with a few counts. The chain has TRBV5-1 and TRBJ2-2, with 8 bases fitting TRBD1. The junction had 6 bases not matched to a gene; V was cut back by 0 bases and J by 5 bases. Germline V gives CDR1 SGHRS, CDR2 YFSETQ. The CDR3 length is 16 residues. The CDR3 DNA reads TGCGCCAGCAGCTTGGGGCAGGGGGCGGATACCGGGGAGCTGTTTTTT. As protein: CASSLGQGADTGELFF. The full variable domain, rest sourced from reference TRBV5-1 and TRBJ2-2, is KAGVTQTPRYLIKTRGQQVTLSCSPISGHRSVSWYQQTPGQGLQFLFEYFSETQRNKGNFPGRFSGRQFSNSRSEMNVSTLELGDSALYLCASSLGQGADTGELFFGEGSRLTVL.